Listed below are T cell receptor beta chains from one sample, sequenced in a study of blood T cell repertoires in COVID-19. Sequencing was performed with immunoSEQ multiplex PCR; in TCRdb, only in-frame clones are kept and a portion is missing. The sample lists roughly 250,000 clones, around 83% occurring once. Sequenced input: peripheral blood. These receptors were taken from a woman in her forties who had recovered from COVID-19. CDR3s include the opening cysteine and the closing phenylalanine or tryptophan. A D gene is named only where the DNA matches it firmly. Size tells how often a clone was seen (once, few, many) or the class of an expanded clone, and some rows leave it out.

v_call	j_call	clone_size	d_call	cdr3_nt	cdr3_aa
TRBV5-1	TRBJ1-4	-	TRBD1	TGCGCCAGCAGCGTAGGACAGGCAACTAATGAAAAACTGTTTTTT	CASSVGQATNEKLFF
TRBV6-5	TRBJ1-3	-	-	TGTGCCAGCAGTTCGGGAGGTCGCTCTGGAAACACCATATATTTT	CASSSGGRSGNTIYF
TRBV6-1	TRBJ1-1	-	TRBD1	TGTGCCAGCAGTGAAGCGCTAGGGGACAGGGGGACTGAAGCTTTCTTT	CASSEALGDRGTEAFF
TRBV7-8	TRBJ2-3	few	TRBD1	TGTGCCAGCAGCGGACGACAGGGGAAGGTCACAGATACGCAGTATTTT	CASSGRQGKVTDTQYF
TRBV12-3/TRBV12-4	TRBJ1-5	-	TRBD1	TGTGCCTCTCGCGAGGGGGCTTGGCAGCCCCAGCATTTT	CASREGAWQPQHF
TRBV7-6	TRBJ2-1	-	TRBD1	TGTGCCAGCAGCCTGGGGACAGGGATTAGGTACAATGAGCAGTTCTTC	CASSLGTGIRYNEQFF
TRBV10-3	TRBJ1-1	-	-	TGTGCCACAATACAAAACGCTGAAGCTTTCTTT	CATIQNAEAFF
TRBV20-1	TRBJ2-1	-	TRBD2	TGCAGTGCTAGTTCGAGCGGGGGAGTCTACAATGAGCAGTTCTTC	CSASSSGGVYNEQFF
TRBV6-5	TRBJ2-2	-	-	TGTGCCAGCACCTTACTTAGCGGCAACACCGGGGAGCTGTTTTTT	CASTLLSGNTGELFF
TRBV7-9	TRBJ1-1	-	-	TGTGCCAGCAGCGTACAGGGGAACACTGAAGCTTTCTTT	CASSVQGNTEAFF
TRBV29-1	TRBJ1-1	few	-	TGCAGCGTTTTAGGACGGAGGGATAACACTGAAGCTTTCTTT	CSVLGRRDNTEAFF
TRBV28	TRBJ1-2	few	TRBD1	TGTGCCAGCAGTTTGCCGGACAGGCAGAACTATGGCTACACCTTC	CASSLPDRQNYGYTF
TRBV19	TRBJ2-1	-	TRBD2	TGTGCCAGTAGTACCTTAGCGGGGGGCTCCTACAATGAGCAGTTCTTC	CASSTLAGGSYNEQFF